The 12 T cell receptor beta chains in this list originate from one sample, sequenced in a study of OX40 agonist ivuxolimab in advanced cancers. Library preparation used the immunoSEQ multiplex PCR assay. Entries here come from immuneACCESS through TCRdb and include only in-frame sequences with V and J called. Some clones fail to appear in such tables; in the studies checked, an unresolved V gene covers under half of the shortfall, and the cause of the remainder is unknown. The sample table records about 71,000 clones; over 80% of these occur just once. The ten largest make up about 14% of the sample. The source material was CD4+ or CD8+ T cells sorted from blood, sampled in a trial of the OX40 agonist ivuxolimab. The receptors come from an adult with an advanced solid tumor such as melanoma, head and neck, liver or kidney cancer.

The CDR3 DNA reads as TGTGCCAGCAGTGAATCCTCTGGCTACACCTTC. This translates into CASSESSGYTF. The rearrangement uses TRBV25-1 and TRBJ1-2; D is ambiguous. This CDR3 has 11 residues. Between the trimmed V and J ends, which lost 1 base and 7 bases, there was a span of 4 bases. Germline values: CDR1 MGHDK, CDR2 SYGVNS.

The chain has TRBV4-2 and TRBJ2-1; 13 bases are a match to TRBD2. Germline values: CDR1 LGHNA, CDR2 YNFKEQ. Losses at the gene ends were 0 bases for V and 8 bases for J; bases not matched to a gene: 10. CDR3 length equals 18 residues. CDR3 sequence: CASSQEDKGLAGEDEQFF. CDR3 DNA: TGTGCCAGCAGCCAAGAAGATAAAGGACTAGCGGGAGAGGATGAGCAGTTCTTC.

The gene calls are TRBV7-8 and TRBJ2-7; D is ambiguous. V lost 0 bases and J lost 2, with 8 bases in between. The CDR3 loop spans 14 amino acids. Germline CDR1 is SGHVS and CDR2 is FQNEAQ. The CDR3 region is CASSLANQTYEQYF. The CDR3 DNA sequence: TGTGCCAGCAGCTTAGCGAACCAAACCTACGAGCAGTACTTC.

V is TRBV19 and J is TRBJ2-7, with D possibly being TRBD1 (6 bases). Trimming cost V 5 bases and J 0 bases, with 11 bases left between them. Germline CDR1 is LNHDA and CDR2 is SQIVND (reference sequence). The CDR3 runs to 14 residues. The CDR3, as DNA: TGTGCCAGTAGTTCAACAGGGAGCTCCTACGAGCAGTACTTC. Amino acids: CASSSTGSSYEQYF.

This clone was detected once. V gene TRBV11-2 combines with J gene TRBJ2-7; 8 positions agree with TRBD2. V was pared by 5 bases and J by 4 bases, with 7 bases of the junction left unmatched. Germline assignment: CDR1 SGHAT and CDR2 FQNNGV. The CDR3 totals 14 residues. This chain's CDR3 is CASSGAGDSYEQYF. For the CDR3, the DNA is TGTGCCAGCAGCGGAGCGGGAGACAGTTACGAGCAGTACTTC.

The rearrangement uses TRBV28 and TRBJ2-1; TRBD2 matches at 9 bases. The CDR3 covers 17 residues. The V gene end was trimmed by 2 bases and the J gene end by 8 bases; junction bases not matched to a gene: 13. Germline V gene sequence: CDR1 MDHEN, CDR2 SYDVKM. The CDR3 coding sequence is TGTGCCAGCAGTTTACGGGTCGCGGGAGGGCGATGGGATGAGCAGTTCTTC. Residues: CASSLRVAGGRWDEQFF.

The genes are TRBV4-3 and TRBJ1-1; the D gene is possibly TRBD1 (6 bases). The V end lost 0 bases, the J end lost 5 bases, and 13 bases lay between the germline ends. The germline V gene encodes CDR1 LGHNA and CDR2 YSLEER. This CDR3 is built from 15 residues. CDR3: CASSQDAGAETEAFF. CDR3 DNA sequence: TGCGCCAGCAGCCAAGACGCGGGGGCAGAGACTGAAGCTTTCTTT.

The chain couples TRBV19 to TRBJ1-2; possibly TRBD1 for D (5 bases). Trimming removed 0 bases at V and 6 bases at J, with 14 bases between. Germline lookup yields CDR1 LNHDA and CDR2 SQIVND (reference sequence). This CDR3 spans 15 amino acids. CDR3 bases: TGTGCCAGTAGTATAGATAACTCGCAGGGACATGGCTACACCTTC. Protein product: CASSIDNSQGHGYTF.

The chain has TRBV5-4 and TRBJ2-5; D gene ambiguous. The J call is uncertain, as TRBJ2-7 better fits the DNA end. Germline CDR1 SGHNT, CDR2 YYREEE (reference sequence). This CDR3 has 15 residues. The CDR3 DNA follows: TGTGCCAGCAGCTCCCGTGGAATCCCCATCCACGAGCAGTACTTC. Translation gives CASSSRGIPIHEQYF.

V and J are TRBV15 and TRBJ1-5, with D possibly TRBD1 on 5 matching bases. CDR1 and CDR2 (germline): LNHNV, YYDKDF (reference sequence). Trimming removed 3 bases at V and 5 bases at J, with 11 bases between. CDR3 size: 14 residues. The CDR3, as DNA: TGTGCCACCAGCAGTCCAGGGTTGGATCAGCCCCAGCATTTT. Amino acids: CATSSPGLDQPQHF.

The chain employs TRBV28 and TRBJ2-5; 9 bases line up with TRBD2. With 4 bases clipped from V and 4 bases from J, the junction kept 7 bases outside the gene matches. CDR1 and CDR2 (germline): MDHEN, SYDVKM. This CDR3 has 15 residues. CDR3 DNA sequence: TGTGCCAGCAGTTCCCCAGCGGGAGGAGGAGAGACCCAGTACTTC. As protein: CASSSPAGGGETQYF.

The V call is TRBV13, the J call TRBJ1-1; tentatively, D is TRBD1 (6 bases). The CDR3 runs 14 residues. CDR1 and CDR2 (germline): PRHDT, FYEKMQ (reference sequence). Trimming took off 2 bases at V and 4 bases at J, with 11 bases between the two ends. The CDR3 protein is CASSLKGDPTEAFF. Here the CDR3 DNA reads TGTGCCAGCAGCTTAAAGGGGGATCCCACTGAAGCTTTCTTT.